The sequence of this T cell receptor (beta chain) was determined in a study of shared clonotypes between healthy human individuals. Looking at the study overall: The cohort comprised a couple of women and a few men. Their ages spanned 18 to 49 years. Points from the study as a whole: Clonotype sharing among donors, it was expected, would be affected by sequencing depth.

Germline values: CDR1 MNHNY, CDR2 SVGAGI (reference sequence). Deletions cut 10 bases from V and 0 bases from J, with 10 bases between. CDR3 size: 13 residues. The donors, all of them Caucasian adults, lived in Nashville, Tennessee. Some clones are missing from TCRdb's copy, which holds only in-frame ones; the method was immunoSEQ multiplex PCR. The sample yields roughly 330,000 clones, about 74% seen once. A word on this clone: Its antigen is still unknown.

The rearrangement joins TRBV6-6 to TRBJ1-3; TRBD1 might be the D (6 bases). This receptor was obtained from a young man in good health. The sequenced sample consisted of memory CD4+ T cells sorted from blood. Sample subset: CD45RA-negative fraction. The DNA of the CDR3 is TGTGCCACAGGGGCTTACTCTGGAAACACCATATATTTT. It is translated as CATGAYSGNTIYF.